A selection of T cell receptor beta chains follows, all from one sample in a study of response to subunit inactivated influenza vaccine. TCRdb called the RT-PCR reads again in MiXCR, with one record for every CDR3 protein. This sample has approximately 530,000 distinct CDR3 sequences; less than 10% occur once, and the top ten carry 10% to 15%. The source material was PBMCs from blood, sampled around 2 years after vaccination. The origin of the receptors is a man in his fifties or sixties who received an inactivated influenza vaccine. The CDR3 runs from the conserved cysteine through the conserved F or W. The D gene is left open where the match is weak. Rows may omit the clone size; those that give it use once, few, many or a size class.

CDR3nt | CDR3aa | d_gene | j_gene | v_gene | abundance
TGTGCCAGCAGCTTCCGGGGACAGCGCTCCTACGAGCAGTACTTC | CASSFRGQRSYEQYF | TRBD1 | TRBJ2-7 | TRBV7-9 | many
TGCAGTGCTAGCTTAGCGGGAGGGCCCATTGAGCAGTTCTTC | CSASLAGGPIEQFF | TRBD2 | TRBJ2-1 | TRBV20-1 | .
TGCAGTGCCAGAGACCCAACAGGGGGCAGACCTTCCTACGAGCAGTACTTC | CSARDPTGGRPSYEQYF | TRBD1 | TRBJ2-7 | TRBV20-1 | .
TGTGCCAGCAGTTACTCTAACAATGAGCAGTTCTTC | CASSYSNNEQFF | . | TRBJ2-1 | TRBV6-5 | .
TGTGCCAGCAGCCGTAGACCGGGACGGAAAGGCTCTGGGGCCAACGTCCTGACTTTC | CASSRRPGRKGSGANVLTF | . | TRBJ2-6 | TRBV28 | few
TGCGCCAGCAGTAGCGGCCAGGGCCAAGAGACCCAGTACTTC | CASSSGQGQETQYF | . | TRBJ2-5 | TRBV5-1 | many
TGTGCCAGCAGCTTATACAGTGGGAATTCACCCCTCCACTTT | CASSLYSGNSPLHF | . | TRBJ1-6 | TRBV7-2 | many
TGTGCCAGCAGCCAAGATGTGACTAGCGGGACCAATGAGCAGTTCTTC | CASSQDVTSGTNEQFF | TRBD2 | TRBJ2-1 | TRBV4-2 | few
TGTGCCAGCAGCTTCTCCGGTGATGGCTACACCTTC | CASSFSGDGYTF | . | TRBJ1-2 | TRBV7-9 | .
TGTGCCAGCACACAGGGGGCGGGACCTAACTATGGCTACACCTTC | CASTQGAGPNYGYTF | TRBD1 | TRBJ1-2 | TRBV2 | .
TGTGCCACCATGACAGGGACAGCCAAAAACATTCAGTACTTC | CATMTGTAKNIQYF | TRBD1 | TRBJ2-4 | TRBV5-4 | .
TGTGCCAGCAGCCCCCGACAGACCAATTCACCCCTCCACTTT | CASSPRQTNSPLHF | . | TRBJ1-6 | TRBV3-1 | .
TGTGCTAGCAGCCCGAATCACAGGGTGGAGACCCAGTACTTC | CASSPNHRVETQYF | . | TRBJ2-5 | TRBV7-7 | few
TGTGCCAGCAGCCTCCCATCCCCGGGACTAGCGGTTGGTTCCTACGAGCAGTACTTC | CASSLPSPGLAVGSYEQYF | TRBD2 | TRBJ2-7 | TRBV11-2 | few
TGCAGTGCGCGCCATGACAGGGGCACGGGAGATACGCAGTATTTT | CSARHDRGTGDTQYF | TRBD1 | TRBJ2-3 | TRBV20-1 | few
TGTGCCAGCAGCAAAGAACAAGCCCCCCTTGGGACGGGGCCCTACGAGCAGTACTTC | CASSKEQAPLGTGPYEQYF | . | TRBJ2-7 | TRBV21-1 | many
TGCAGTGCCCGCGGAGCTAGCACAGATACGCAGTATTTT | CSARGASTDTQYF | . | TRBJ2-3 | TRBV20-1 | few
TGTGCCAGCAGCGCCCGGAAAGGGACAGGGATGGTGGATGAGCAGTTCTTC | CASSARKGTGMVDEQFF | TRBD1 | TRBJ2-1 | TRBV9 | .
TGTGCCAGCAGTTTCCTGGCGGGTTCCTCTGGGGCCAACGTCCTGACTTTC | CASSFLAGSSGANVLTF | . | TRBJ2-6 | TRBV27 | many
TGTGCCAGCACAAATCGAGAGGGGGGAGACAACATCGGGGAGCTGTTTTTT | CASTNREGGDNIGELFF | . | TRBJ2-2 | TRBV28 | few
TGTGCCAGCAGCTCGGGACCACTCCAGGAGACCCAGTACTTC | CASSSGPLQETQYF | . | TRBJ2-5 | TRBV5-5 | .
TGCGCCAGCAGCCAAGCCGCTAGTGGCTACAATGAGCAGTTCTTC | CASSQAASGYNEQFF | . | TRBJ2-1 | TRBV4-3 | many
TGTGCCAGCAGTGAAAAGGCAGGTTCCTACGAGCAGTACTTC | CASSEKAGSYEQYF | . | TRBJ2-7 | TRBV6-1 | few
TGTGCCAGCAGCGTAGGGAGGGGGGAATATGAGCAGTTCTTC | CASSVGRGEYEQFF | . | TRBJ2-1 | TRBV9 | .
TGTGCCAGCAGCGCTTTAGCGGGAGGCTCCATGTTCTTC | CASSALAGGSMFF | TRBD2 | TRBJ2-1 | TRBV9 | .
TGTGCCAGCAGCTTAGATGGGCCCACTGAAGCTTTCTTT | CASSLDGPTEAFF | . | TRBJ1-1 | TRBV7-9 | few
TGTGCCAGCAGCGTTGGGGACAGGGCGAAACGGGACTATGGCTACACCTTC | CASSVGDRAKRDYGYTF | TRBD1 | TRBJ1-2 | TRBV9 | many
TGTGCCAGCAGCCCGTCGGGGTCAGGGGGGCAGCCCCAGCATTTT | CASSPSGSGGQPQHF | TRBD1 | TRBJ1-5 | TRBV7-2 | many
TGTGCCAGCAGCCGTCTTCGTGCTAGCACAGATACGCAGTATTTT | CASSRLRASTDTQYF | . | TRBJ2-3 | TRBV3-1 | .
TGTGCCAGCAGCCCTGGGATAGGGCGGGAGCAGTACTTC | CASSPGIGREQYF | . | TRBJ2-7 | TRBV14 | many
TGCGCCAGCAGCTTGGTGGGCAGCAGCTCTGGGGCCAACGTCCTGACTTTC | CASSLVGSSSGANVLTF | . | TRBJ2-6 | TRBV5-1 | few
TGTGCCAGCAGCTTGGTGAGTTACAATGAGCAGTTCTTC | CASSLVSYNEQFF | . | TRBJ2-1 | TRBV11-2 | medium-sized
TGCAGTGCTGACCCTGAGGCTAGCGGCACAGATACGCAGTATTTT | CSADPEASGTDTQYF | . | TRBJ2-3 | TRBV20-1 | few
TGTGCCAGCAGCGTATTTATCGGGTACCAAGAGACCCAGTACTTC | CASSVFIGYQETQYF | . | TRBJ2-5 | TRBV9 | .
TGTGCCAGCAGTGCTTACACAATTGCTAACTATGGCTACACCTTC | CASSAYTIANYGYTF | . | TRBJ1-2 | TRBV7-2 | many
TGTGCCAGCAGCCAAGGCAGCAGAAACACCATATATTTT | CASSQGSRNTIYF | . | TRBJ1-3 | TRBV3-1 | few
TGTGCCACCAGCAGAGATATCGGCGGGATGAGCTCCTACGAGCAGTACTTC | CATSRDIGGMSSYEQYF | . | TRBJ2-7 | TRBV15 | few
TGTGCCAGCAGTGATGACTGGAGGGAGACCCAGTACTTC | CASSDDWRETQYF | . | TRBJ2-5 | TRBV6-2/TRBV6-3 | .
TGTGCCAGCAGTTACAAGCTGGGGAGCACTGAAGCTTTCTTT | CASSYKLGSTEAFF | . | TRBJ1-1 | TRBV6-5 | many
TGTGCCAGCAGCCATACCAGCCCGGGTTCACCCCTCCACTTT | CASSHTSPGSPLHF | . | TRBJ1-6 | TRBV3-1 | few
TGTGCCAGCAGCTTAAACACTAGGGTCACCGGGGAGCTGTTTTTT | CASSLNTRVTGELFF | . | TRBJ2-2 | TRBV7-2 | few
TGTGCCAGCAGTTTCGGGGGAACATCGGGTGGAAACACCATATATTTT | CASSFGGTSGGNTIYF | . | TRBJ1-3 | TRBV28 | many
TGTGCCAGCAGCTTAGAAGGGGTAGGCACTGAAGCTTTCTTT | CASSLEGVGTEAFF | . | TRBJ1-1 | TRBV11-2 | medium-sized
TGTGCCAGCAGCTCCCGGTATGAGCAGTTCTTC | CASSSRYEQFF | . | TRBJ2-1 | TRBV7-8 | many
TGCAGCGTCGGGACTAGCGGTCGCGGCACCGGGGAGCTGTTTTTT | CSVGTSGRGTGELFF | TRBD2 | TRBJ2-2 | TRBV29-1 | few
TGTGCCATCAGCCCGGGAGGGAAGACCGGGGAGCTGTTTTTT | CAISPGGKTGELFF | TRBD2 | TRBJ2-2 | TRBV10-3 | many
TGTGCCAGCAGCGCCGACAGTTATAGCAATCAGCCCCAGCATTTT | CASSADSYSNQPQHF | . | TRBJ1-5 | TRBV2 | .
TGTGCCAGCAGAAAGACTAGCGGGGGCTCCGGGGAGCTGTTTTTT | CASRKTSGGSGELFF | TRBD2 | TRBJ2-2 | TRBV12-3/TRBV12-4 | many
TGTGCCAGCAGCCTTCGGACTAGCATTGGGGCCTCCTACAATGAGCAGTTCTTC | CASSLRTSIGASYNEQFF | TRBD2 | TRBJ2-1 | TRBV7-6 | few